These T cell receptor beta chains were read from a single sample in a study of cytomegalovirus exposure and HLA in healthy donors. Data came from immunoSEQ multiplex PCR; TCRdb stores just in-frame clones and leaves some out. The table shows roughly 130,000 clones, with around 83% occurring only once. The specimen was PBMCs. These TCRs come from a human donor in good health. The CDR3 runs from the conserved cysteine through the conserved F or W. D genes are given only for firm matches. Not every row has a clone size; where given, it reads once, few, many or a size class.

cdr3_aa cdr3_nt j_call clone_size v_call d_call
CASSFRVGGGLADTQYF TGTGCCAGCAGCTTCCGCGTGGGGGGGGGCCTGGCAGATACGCAGTATTTT TRBJ2-3 once TRBV5-4 .
CASSHIRGRYNEQFF TGCGCCAGCAGCCACATTCGTGGCCGCTACAATGAGCAGTTCTTC TRBJ2-1 . TRBV4-1 .
CASSGWTRMNTEAFF TGTGCCAGCAGCGGCTGGACAAGGATGAACACTGAAGCTTTCTTT TRBJ1-1 . TRBV11-2 .
CASSPFEAGINYEQYF TGCGCCAGCAGCCCCTTCGAGGCGGGGATTAACTACGAGCAGTACTTC TRBJ2-7 . TRBV7-9 .
CASSPTSYDEQFF TGTGCCAGCAGCCCCACTAGCTACGATGAGCAGTTCTTC TRBJ2-1 . TRBV7-3 .
CASSMEKPRDRGPLGPLHF TGTGCCAGCAGCATGGAAAAACCCCGGGACAGGGGGCCGTTGGGACCCCTCCACTTT TRBJ1-6 . TRBV21-1 .
CASSSKTSGGSEQYF TGTGCCAGCAGCTCAAAAACTAGCGGGGGATCCGAGCAGTACTTC TRBJ2-7 . TRBV7-9 TRBD2
CASSPTTGQMNTEAFF TGTGCCAGCAGCCCCACGACGGGACAGATGAACACTGAAGCTTTCTTT TRBJ1-1 . TRBV5-4 TRBD1
CASSPSDPPNTGELFF TGTGCCAGCTCACCAAGCGACCCGCCGAACACCGGGGAGCTGTTTTTT TRBJ2-2 once TRBV18 .
CASSAGNLGEYSNQPQHF TGTGCCAGTAGTGCGGGGAATTTGGGGGAGTATAGCAATCAGCCCCAGCATTTT TRBJ1-5 . TRBV19 .
CASSFVGGDRGATEAFF TGTGCCAGCAGCTTCGTGGGGGGAGACAGGGGTGCCACTGAAGCTTTCTTT TRBJ1-1 . TRBV11-3 TRBD1
CASNRVGTSPGELFF TGTGCCAGCAACCGGGTGGGGACTAGTCCCGGGGAGCTGTTTTTT TRBJ2-2 once TRBV5-8 TRBD2
CASSLSLLSSPLHF TGTGCCAGCAGCTTATCGCTACTATCTTCACCCCTCCACTTT TRBJ1-6 . TRBV7-8 .
CASSLASGGQYF TGTGCCAGCAGCTTAGCAAGCGGGGGGCAGTACTTC TRBJ2-7 . TRBV7-9 TRBD2
CASSPREGNQPQHF TGTGCCAGCTCACCCCGGGAAGGAAATCAGCCCCAGCATTTT TRBJ1-5 . TRBV18 .
CASSQGRAGLAGSVADTQYF TGCGCCAGCAGCCAAGGCCGGGCAGGACTAGCGGGGAGCGTGGCAGATACGCAGTATTTT TRBJ2-3 few TRBV4-1 TRBD2
CATSRGEANEKLFF TGTGCCACCAGCAGAGGGGAGGCTAATGAAAAACTGTTTTTT TRBJ1-4 . TRBV15 .
CASRPAGEFRYEQYF TGTGCCAGCAGGCCGGCGGGGGAGTTTAGGTACGAGCAGTACTTC TRBJ2-7 once TRBV27 TRBD2
CASFGDTSYEQYF TGTGCCAGCTTTGGGGACACGAGCTACGAGCAGTACTTC TRBJ2-7 . TRBV6-5 .
CASSLGSSLVYEQYF TGTGCCAGCAGCTTGGGATCTAGCCTAGTCTACGAGCAGTACTTC TRBJ2-7 . TRBV5-4 .
CASSLYGSGANVLTF TGTGCCAGCAGCTTGTACGGCTCTGGGGCCAACGTCCTGACTTTC TRBJ2-6 . TRBV4-2 .
CASSELGGAEDTQYF TGTGCCAGCAGTGAATTAGGGGGGGCCGAGGATACGCAGTATTTT TRBJ2-3 . TRBV25-1 .
CASSAPEYEQYF TGTGCCAGCAGCGCCCCAGAATACGAGCAGTACTTC TRBJ2-7 . TRBV7-9 .
CASSEAHYGGAGRFF TGTGCCAGCAGTGAAGCGCACTACGGGGGGGCCGGGCGGTTCTTC TRBJ2-1 . TRBV6-1 TRBD2
CASSFWTGALHF TGTGCCAGCAGCTTTTGGACAGGGGCCCTCCACTTT TRBJ1-6 . TRBV5-6 TRBD1
CASSYSRRSVQPQHF TGTGCCAGCAGTTACTCGAGGCGAAGTGTCCAGCCCCAGCATTTT TRBJ1-5 few TRBV6-5 .
CASGLLAFNEQFF TGTGCCAGCGGATTACTAGCCTTCAATGAGCAGTTCTTC TRBJ2-1 . TRBV6-1 .
CASRMESTEAFF TGCGCCAGCCGTATGGAGAGCACTGAAGCTTTCTTT TRBJ1-1 . TRBV5-1 .
CASSITARPQGMNNEQFF TGTGCCAGTAGTATTACGGCCCGGCCACAGGGAATGAACAATGAGCAGTTCTTC TRBJ2-1 . TRBV19 .
CASSPGQGAGNTIYF TGCGCCAGCAGCCCTGGACAGGGGGCTGGAAACACCATATATTTT TRBJ1-3 . TRBV10-1 TRBD1